What follows is one T cell receptor (beta chain) and its context. Its cognate antigen has yet to be identified. Per-base qualities were not stored, and no clone one base away is much larger. In the germline V gene, CDR1 corresponds to SGHVS and CDR2 to FNYEAQ. From the cysteine through the phenylalanine, the CDR3 covers 15 amino acids. Just CDR3 DNA is preserved here, 45 bases in frame from base 1. Trimmed from V: 5 bases; trimmed from J: 3 bases; junction bases lacking a gene match: 9. This sample stems from a study of T-cell reconstitution after alpha-beta-depleted transplantation in children (dated by TCRdb to 2016 to 2017). In the study overall: Using TCR repertoire profiling, the study quantitatively followed how T-cell immune reconstitution unfolded in children after TCRalphabeta/CD19-depleted allogeneic hematopoietic cell transplantation. On the study overall, not on this receptor specifically: The apparently early alphabetaT-cell count recovery about two months after transplant was reportedly dependent on only several hundred rapidly expanded clones derived from non-depleted graft cells. In some patients, high TCRbeta diversity at day 60 was attributed to recipient T cells and intrathymic progenitors that had survived conditioning. Hyperexpanded clone frequencies declined over subsequent months; after one year, T-cell counts and TCRbeta diversity were mostly attributed to newly produced T cells.

Interpreted using the paper, the treatment or condition label stands for: allogeneic hematopoietic cell transplantation with graft depleted of TCRalphabeta T cells and CD19 B cells. The children who served as transplant recipients had been given grafts of TCRalphabeta/CD19-depleted allogeneic hematopoietic cells. Library preparation was by PCR. Instrument on record: Illumina HiSeq 2500. TCR library preparation used molecular barcoding, with unique molecular identifiers applied to normalize quantification of the TCRbeta repertoire. TCRdb reworked the public reads: Q25 trimming with fastp, MiXCR clone assembly, productive beta chains retained. One record per CDR3 amino acid sequence lists the most common genes and DNA. Here the sample has about a million distinct CDR3 sequences; about 29% occur a single time. The ten top clones hold over 25% of the sample.

The sample in question was PBMCs, mostly from graft donor cells, obtained 360 days after TCRalphabeta/CD19-depleted stem cell transplant. The chain links TRBV7-6 with TRBJ2-7, with 8 central nucleotides matching TRBD1. This sequence originates from a boy under two years old who had a stem cell transplant for SCID, so the T cells may come from the graft donor. The CDR3 loop reads CASSTRQGSNYEQYF. Read as DNA, the sequence is TGTGCCAGCAGCACCAGACAGGGGTCAAACTACGAGCAGTACTTC. With all but the CDR3 taken from the reference TRBV7-6 and TRBJ2-7 genes, the full variable domain is: GAGVSQSPRYKVTKRGQDVALRCDPISGHVSLYWYRQALGQGPEFLTYFNYEAQQDKSGLPNDRFSAERPEGSISTLTIQRTEQRDSAMYRCASSTRQGSNYEQYFGPGTRLTVT.